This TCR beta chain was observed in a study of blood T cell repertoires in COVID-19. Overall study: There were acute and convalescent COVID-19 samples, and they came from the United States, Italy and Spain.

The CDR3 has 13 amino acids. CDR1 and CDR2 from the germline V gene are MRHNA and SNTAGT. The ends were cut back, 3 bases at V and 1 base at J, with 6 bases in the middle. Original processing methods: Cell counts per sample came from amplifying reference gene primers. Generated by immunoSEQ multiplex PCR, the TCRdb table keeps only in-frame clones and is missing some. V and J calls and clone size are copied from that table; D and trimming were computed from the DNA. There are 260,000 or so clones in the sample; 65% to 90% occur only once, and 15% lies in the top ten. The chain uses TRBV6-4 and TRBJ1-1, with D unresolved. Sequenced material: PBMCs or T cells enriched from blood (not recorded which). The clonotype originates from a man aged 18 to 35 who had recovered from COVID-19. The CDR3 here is CASSEGENTEAFF. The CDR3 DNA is TGTGCCAGCAGTGAAGGAGAGAACACTGAAGCTTTCTTT.